The clone carrying this TCR beta chain occurred many times. What it binds is unknown. The CDR3 is made up of 13 amino acids. V was cut by 7 bases and J by 2 bases, with 11 bases left in between. The V gene's germline CDR1 is ENHRY and CDR2 SYGVKD. TCRdb re-called the RT-PCR reads through MiXCR, storing one row per CDR3 protein. The sample consists of about half a million distinct CDR3 sequences, about a tenth of them appearing once. This sample was included in a study of response to subunit inactivated influenza vaccine. Study conclusions and caveats: The study's authors posited that every seasonal influenza vaccination enlists few new T cells.

The sample was PBMCs from blood, taken 40 to 50 days after vaccination. V usage is TRBV10-3 and J usage is TRBJ1-2, with D unclear. This TCR was recovered from a man over 45 who received an inactivated influenza vaccine. The CDR3 bases are TGTGCCATCACATTAGCGGGGAACTATGGCTACACCTTC. Amino acids: CAITLAGNYGYTF.